The sequence of this TCR beta chain was determined in a study of post-analysis software for immune sequencing data. At the level of the study: The courses of disease that were included comprised relapsing-remitting, secondary progressive and progressive-relapsing multiple sclerosis.

Unique-molecular-identifier-tagged TCR beta cDNA libraries were used. From the PCR reads, TCRdb called clonotypes with MiXCR, one entry per CDR3 protein. The sample comprises a few hundred thousand distinct CDR3 sequences, around 34% of which are singletons, and around 5% rests with the top ten. The CDR3 length is 13 residues. Germline CDR1 SGHTA, CDR2 FQGNSA. V was pared by 5 bases and J by 5 bases, with 10 bases between. Study-wide findings and caveats: Five or six TRBV segments, TRBV5-6, TRBV5-1 and TRBV20-1 among them, were found more frequent in patients than controls. Controls had significantly higher normalized Chao1 diversity than multiple sclerosis patients.

In its sample, this clonotype was seen many times. Antigen specificity is unknown. The sample consisted of blood. This receptor was taken from a girl aged 10 to 17 with multiple sclerosis. The chain uses TRBV7-2 and TRBJ1-5; D is unclear. As DNA, the CDR3 is TGTGCCAGCAGCCGGTCGGACGATCAGCCCCAGCATTTT. This codes for CASSRSDDQPQHF.